A single TCR beta chain is shown here with its context. This clone was observed a handful of times. Its antigen is currently not known. Base qualities are not at hand, and no much larger clone is one base apart. The data are from a study of neoadjuvant nivolumab and ipilimumab in lung cancer (dated by TCRdb to about 2020). For context, the study as a whole: In the NEOSTAR trial, nivolumab was administered intravenously at 3 mg/kg on days 1, 15 and 29, and the combination arm also received ipilimumab 1 mg/kg on day 1 only. The primary trial endpoint was the major pathologic response (MPR) rate in the intention-to-treat population in each study arm. Matched pretherapy and resected tumor pairs were analyzed for seven patients, of whom four received nivolumab and three received nivolumab plus ipilimumab. The trial treated approximately 43 patients with operable NSCLC: about 23 were randomized to nivolumab monotherapy and some 21 to nivolumab plus ipilimumab. TCR repertoires were compared between pretherapy (baseline) peripheral blood and tumors resected at surgery after neoadjuvant immune checkpoint blockade.

What the study reported, not specific to this receptor: Resected tumors had greater TCR richness and clonality than tumor-adjacent uninvolved lung, and increases were observed in more dual-therapy-treated tumors. No significant correlation was found between TCR clonality and pathologic tumor regression, and only a single major-pathologic-response sample was available for the analysis of TCR clonality versus pathologic tumor regression. TCR sequencing was performed in a small number of samples. TCR richness in pretherapy blood showed a positive correlation with richness in tumors resected after neoadjuvant therapy (Spearman R ~ 0.87). Tumor T-cell richness and clonality rose from pretherapy to surgery in three of three dual-therapy tumors but in only two of four nivolumab-treated tumors.

The protocol used for the library was the immunoSEQ multiplex PCR assay. For the original study's pipeline: Repertoires were summarized in terms of richness and clonality, and significantly expanded and contracted clones between pre- and post-therapy samples were identified. The table comes from immuneACCESS by way of TCRdb, which keeps in-frame sequences with V and J called. Part of the clones is missing from these tables; in studies checked, under half for an unresolved V gene and the rest for unknown reasons. The DNA gave D and trimming, while V, J and clone size come from that table. The sample data list more than 10,000 clones, and 55% to 70% of these were observed just once. The leading ten clones occupy almost 25% of the sample. The time point label, as the study defines it: at surgical resection after neoadjuvant nivolumab +/- ipilimumab. Samples came from the phase 2 randomized NEOSTAR trial, which tested neoadjuvant nivolumab or nivolumab plus ipilimumab followed by surgery in operable NSCLC.

Reading the germline V gene (reference sequence) gives CDR1 SEHNR and CDR2 FQNEAQ. The CDR3 covers 13 residues, taking in both the cysteine and the phenylalanine. CDR3 DNA is the only sequence kept; it has 39 bases, read in frame from the first base. Deletion took 4 bases off V and 8 bases off J, with a span of 14 bases between the germline ends. This chain is built from TRBV7-9 and TRBJ1-2, with TRBD1 perhaps the D gene, on 5 matching bases. The source material was peripheral blood, sampled after neoadjuvant nivolumab, alone or with ipilimumab, at or shortly before surgery. The TCR was taken from an adult with non-small cell lung cancer. The bases read TGTGCCAGCAGCTACCTAGGGGCAGGCGGCTACACCTTC. Its translation is CASSYLGAGGYTF.